This TCR beta chain was captured by sequencing in a study of T cells after yellow fever vaccination. MiXCR was run by TCRdb on the 5' RACE reads, yielding one entry per CDR3 protein. In the table there are over 300,000 distinct CDR3 sequences, about 6.9% of which are singletons. Material: PBMCs, obtained around 45 days after the first yellow fever vaccination. The receptor comes from a man younger than 30 who received the YFV17D yellow fever vaccine.

This chain's CDR3 is CASLSGANVLTF. CDR3 DNA: TGTGCCAGTCTCTCTGGGGCCAACGTCCTGACTTTC. The chain has TRBV28 and TRBJ2-6; unclear D gene. This CDR3 has 12 amino acids. Trimming removed 9 bases at V and 0 bases at J, with 3 bases between. Germline V gene lookup returns CDR1 MDHEN and CDR2 SYDVKM.